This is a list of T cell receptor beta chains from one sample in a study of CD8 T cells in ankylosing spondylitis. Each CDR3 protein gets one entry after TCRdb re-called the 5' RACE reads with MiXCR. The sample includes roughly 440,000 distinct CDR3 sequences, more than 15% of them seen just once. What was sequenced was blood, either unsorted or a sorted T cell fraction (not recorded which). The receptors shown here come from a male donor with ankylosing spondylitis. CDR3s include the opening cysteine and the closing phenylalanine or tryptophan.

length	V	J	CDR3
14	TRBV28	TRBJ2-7	CASWRTGGGYEQYF
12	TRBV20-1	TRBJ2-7	CSAPKGTYEQYF
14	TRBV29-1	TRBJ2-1	CSVVVSSGRGEQFF
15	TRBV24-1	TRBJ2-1	CATARVVGVWNEQFF
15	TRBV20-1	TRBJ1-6	CSARDTAAINSPLHF
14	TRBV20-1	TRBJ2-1	CSARAGGSRNEQFF
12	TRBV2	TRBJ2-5	CASSRNQETQYF
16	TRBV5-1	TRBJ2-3	CASSLAPYLSTDTQYF
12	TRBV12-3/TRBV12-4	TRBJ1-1	CASSTRQAEAFF
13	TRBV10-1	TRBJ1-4	CANRQGDNEKLFF
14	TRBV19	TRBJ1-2	CASSMPGPNYGHTF
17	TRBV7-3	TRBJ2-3	CASSLKGQGIGTDTQYF
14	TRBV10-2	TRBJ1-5	CASSEFGESQPQHF
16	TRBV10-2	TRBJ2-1	CASSNGDLTLRNEQFF
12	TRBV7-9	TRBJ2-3	CASSSLPDTQYF
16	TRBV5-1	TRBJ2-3	CASSYPPGGQGDTQYF
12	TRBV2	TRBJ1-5	CASRAVNQPQHF
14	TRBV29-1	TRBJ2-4	CSVEGGEAKNIQYF
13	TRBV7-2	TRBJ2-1	CASSPAVGDKQFF
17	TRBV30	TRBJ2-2	CAWGRQGQGDKTGELFF
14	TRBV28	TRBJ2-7	CASRGGHPTSEQYF
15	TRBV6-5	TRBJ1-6	CASSYEGPRGSPLHF
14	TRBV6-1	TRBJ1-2	CASTETGKSYGYTF
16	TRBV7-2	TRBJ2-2	CASSLQGLRNTGELFF
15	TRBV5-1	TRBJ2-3	CASSFVAGGRDTQYF
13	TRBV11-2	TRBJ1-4	CASSYRQNEKLFF
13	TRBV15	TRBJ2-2	CATGGLNTGELFF
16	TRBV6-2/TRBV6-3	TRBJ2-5	CASSYPLGAESQTQYF
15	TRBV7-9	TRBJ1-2	CASSSRDRIDYGYTF
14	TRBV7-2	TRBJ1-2	CASSWGDRADGYTF
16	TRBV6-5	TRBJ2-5	CASSYGINRAGETQYF
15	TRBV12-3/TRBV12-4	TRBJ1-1	CASRNAGTGGGEAFF
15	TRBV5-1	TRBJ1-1	CASSLDVRGSTEAFF
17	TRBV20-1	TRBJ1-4	CSAETTKRTAITRRLFF
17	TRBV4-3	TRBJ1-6	CASSRMSGASGNSPLHF
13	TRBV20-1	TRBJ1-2	CSARVSGGGGYTF
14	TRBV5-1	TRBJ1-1	CASSLVGKNTEAFF
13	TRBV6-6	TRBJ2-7	CASSGTFSYEQYF
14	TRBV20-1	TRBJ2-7	CSARGLKGLYEQYF
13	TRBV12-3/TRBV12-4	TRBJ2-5	CASSLQGSKTQYF
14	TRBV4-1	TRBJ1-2	CASSQDTGEDGYTF
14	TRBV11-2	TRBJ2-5	CASSQTSGKETQYF
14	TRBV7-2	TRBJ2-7	CASSPGRGSHEQYF
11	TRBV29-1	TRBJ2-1	CSVEEGNEQFF
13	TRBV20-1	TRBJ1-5	CSAWDHSNQPQHF
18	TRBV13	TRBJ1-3	CASSLNPPLPGLGNTIYF
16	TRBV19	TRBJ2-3	CASTPGRTRFTDTQYF
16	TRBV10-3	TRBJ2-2	CAISGQDRVDAGELFF
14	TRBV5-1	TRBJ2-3	CASSLTGGSDTQYF
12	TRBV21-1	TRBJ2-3	CASSNLGDTQYF
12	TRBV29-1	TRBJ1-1	CSVRRVGTEAFF
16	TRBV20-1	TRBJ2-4	CSATPGGAKGKNIQYF
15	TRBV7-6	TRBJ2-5	CASSLGAANQETQYF
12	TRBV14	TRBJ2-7	CASSQATSGLQF
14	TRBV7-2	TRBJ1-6	CASSLARASTPLHF
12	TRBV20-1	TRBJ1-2	CSARKLDDGYTF
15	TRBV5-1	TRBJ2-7	CASSLGPEPAWEQYF
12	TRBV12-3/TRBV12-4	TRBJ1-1	CASRPDHMAAFF